Below, 32 T cell receptor beta chains from the same sample are listed, as sequenced in a study of early T cells in non-severe SARS-CoV-2 infection (dated by TCRdb to the early 2020s). The method behind the library was 5' RACE. TCRdb names NextSeq 500 as the instrument used. TCRdb ran its own pipeline on the public reads, namely fastp trimming at Q25 and MiXCR clone calling, and kept in-frame beta chains. Rows matching on CDR3 protein sequence are summarized as one entry with the most common DNA and genes. Present in this sample are roughly 71,000 distinct CDR3 sequences, less than 15% of which were seen just once. Roughly 5.2% of the sample comes from the top ten. Sequenced input: whole blood. The receptors stem from an adult who was a healthcare worker with PCR-confirmed SARS-CoV-2 infection or an uninfected control (not recorded which).

There are many counts of this clonotype. V usage is TRBV27 and J usage is TRBJ1-2, with 7 bases fitting TRBD1. Germline CDR1 MNHEY, CDR2 SMNVEV (reference sequence). V shed 3 bases and J 0 bases; nucleotides not matched to a gene: 4. This CDR3 region has 15 residues. The CDR3 DNA is TGTGCCAGCAGTTTGCGGACAGGCGCTAACTATGGCTACACCTTC. It encodes CASSLRTGANYGYTF.

In this sample, this clonotype turned up once. The chain recombines TRBV2 with TRBJ2-2; 7 bases fit TRBD1. V lost 9 bases and J lost 0; bases outside the gene matches: 4. The CDR3 is 14 residues long. Germline CDR1 is SNHLY and CDR2 is FYNNEI. The CDR3 loop is CASSGTANTGELFF. In nucleotides, the CDR3 is TGTGCCAGTTCCGGGACAGCGAACACCGGGGAGCTGTTTTTT.

In its sample, this clonotype was seen many times. The rearrangement links TRBV7-6 to TRBJ2-3; D is perhaps TRBD1 or TRBD2 (6 bases each). There are 14 residues in the CDR3. V dropped 5 bases and J dropped 4 bases, with 13 bases sitting between them. CDR1 SGHVS and CDR2 FNYEAQ come from the germline V gene. In nucleotides, the CDR3 is TGTGCCAGCAGCCTAGGGGGGTACCCAGATACGCAGTATTTT. Translating gives CASSLGGYPDTQYF.

V usage is TRBV5-1 and J usage is TRBJ1-2; D gene unclear. Trimming shortened V by 0 bases and J by 3 bases, and 9 bases separated the two germline ends. CDR1 and CDR2 (germline): SGHRS, YFSETQ. CDR3 length equals 14 residues. CDR3 residues: CASSLDGDYYGYTF. For the CDR3, the DNA is TGCGCCAGCAGCTTGGATGGAGATTACTATGGCTACACCTTC.

The rearrangement uses TRBV20-1 and TRBJ2-7; D is ambiguous. The CDR3 is 13 amino acids. Germline V gene lookup returns CDR1 DFQATT and CDR2 SNEGSKA (reference sequence). V lost 4 bases to trimming and J lost 0 bases, with 10 bases between them. In DNA form, the CDR3 reads TGCAGTGCTACCCCCCACGTCTCCTACGAGCAGTACTTC. This encodes CSATPHVSYEQYF.

The chain uses TRBV5-5 and TRBJ2-7, with TRBD1 as a possible D gene (6 bases). V was shortened by 2 bases and J by 0 bases, with 12 bases between the two germline ends. Germline CDR1 SGHKS, CDR2 YYEKEE (reference sequence). This CDR3 region has 15 residues. Here the CDR3 DNA reads TGTGCCAGCAGCTTCCGGGACATGAGCTCCTACGAGCAGTACTTC. Translation gives CASSFRDMSSYEQYF.

This clonotype was found many times. V is TRBV19 and J is TRBJ1-5; the match to TRBD1 covers 7 bases. Germline loops: CDR1 LNHDA, CDR2 SQIVND (reference sequence). This CDR3 spans 11 amino acids. The trim removed 9 bases at V and 11 bases at J, leaving 7 bases unmatched. CDR3 in DNA: TGTGCCAGCCTAGGGGGACAGACCCAGCATTTT. Encoded protein: CASLGGQTQHF.

This clonotype was observed at least ten times. This chain joins TRBV29-1 and TRBJ2-5; D might be TRBD2 (5 bases). CDR1 and CDR2 (germline): SQVTM, ANQGSEA. This CDR3 region has 13 residues. V was clipped by 3 bases and J by 3 bases, with 11 bases between them. CDR3 sequence (DNA): TGCAGCGTTGATGATTGGCGGGAAGAGACCCAGTACTTC. Amino acid sequence: CSVDDWREETQYF.

This clonotype was counted ten times or more. The chain is built from TRBV7-2 and TRBJ2-5, with D unresolved. CDR3 size: 14 residues. Trimming took 5 bases from V and 4 from J, leaving 14 bases between them. The germline gives CDR1 SGHTA, CDR2 FQGNSA. CDR3 DNA sequence: TGTGCCAGCAGCCTCACCTTGGCTCCAGAGACCCAGTACTTC. This gives the protein CASSLTLAPETQYF. The entire variable domain, with the rest obtained from reference TRBV7-2 and TRBJ2-5, is as follows: GAGVSQSPSNKVTEKGKDVELRCDPISGHTALYWYRQSLGQGLEFLIYFQGNSAPDKSGLPSDRFSAERTGGSVSTLTIQRTQQEDSAVYLCASSLTLAPETQYFGPGTRLLVL.

This clonotype came up many times. V gene TRBV5-1 combines with J gene TRBJ2-7, with D possibly being TRBD2 (6 bases). Trimming removed 6 bases from V and 3 bases from J, with 13 bases in between. Germline lookup yields CDR1 SGHRS and CDR2 YFSETQ. The CDR3 runs to 13 residues. In DNA, the CDR3 is TGCGCCAGCACCCGGGACTCGGGCTACGAGCAGTACTTC. Its translation: CASTRDSGYEQYF.

The CDR3: CASSTTREIYTF. Here the CDR3 DNA reads TGTGCCAGTAGTACAACCAGAGAAATCTACACCTTC. This chain uses TRBV19 with TRBJ1-2, with unresolved D. The ends were cut back, 4 bases at V and 10 bases at J, with 13 bases in the middle. This CDR3 is built from 12 residues. CDR1 and CDR2 from the germline V gene are LNHDA and SQIVND (reference sequence).

This clonotype came up many times. As DNA, the CDR3 is TGTGCCAGCAGCCGCCGGCGAACCAGCTCCTACGAGCAGTACTTC. It translates to CASSRRRTSSYEQYF. The rearrangement links TRBV6-2 or TRBV6-3 to TRBJ2-7; no reliable D call. Germline V gene sequence: CDR1 MNHEY, CDR2 SVGEGT. V gave up 6 bases and J gave up 0 bases, with 15 bases separating them. The CDR3 runs 15 residues.

In its sample, this clonotype was seen many times. The rearrangement uses TRBV3-1 and TRBJ2-1; 9 bases agree with TRBD1. Germline V lookup: CDR1 LGHDT, CDR2 YNNKEL (reference sequence). V was pared by 1 base and J by 4 bases, with 2 bases of the junction left unmatched. CDR3 length equals 15 residues. The CDR3 DNA sequence: TGTGCCAGCAGCCAAGGGACAGGGGAATACAATGAGCAGTTCTTC. Encoded protein: CASSQGTGEYNEQFF.

This clonotype was observed at least ten times. This chain links TRBV29-1 with TRBJ2-7; 7 bases fit TRBD2. Germline V gene sequence: CDR1 SQVTM, CDR2 ANQGSEA. After removal of 6 bases from V and 3 bases from J, the junction contained 20 bases not matched to a gene. The CDR3 loop spans 17 amino acids. The CDR3 protein is CSVAHWTLGRVYYEQYF. In DNA form, the CDR3 reads TGCAGCGTCGCGCACTGGACCTTGGGGAGGGTGTACTACGAGCAGTACTTC.

This clonotype showed up many times. V gene TRBV18 combines with J gene TRBJ2-5; 11 bases fit TRBD2. The CDR3 sequence is 15 residues long. CDR1 is KGHSH, CDR2 LQKENI, per germline. V was pared by 3 bases and J by 3 bases, with 3 bases of the junction left unmatched. CDR3 amino acids: CASSPEGLAEETQYF. As DNA, the CDR3 is TGTGCCAGCTCACCTGAGGGACTAGCGGAAGAGACCCAGTACTTC.

The rearrangement uses TRBV10-3 and TRBJ2-3; 11 bases fit TRBD2. The V segment lost 6 bases and the J segment 4 bases; nucleotides outside the gene matches: 9. The germline gives CDR1 ENHRY, CDR2 SYGVKD. The CDR3 contains 16 residues. Here the CDR3 DNA reads TGTGCCATCAGCTCCACTAGCGGGGGATCCTCAGATACGCAGTATTTT. As protein: CAISSTSGGSSDTQYF.

V is TRBV9 and J is TRBJ1-1; TRBD1 agrees at 8 bases. Germline CDR1 reads SGDLS; CDR2 reads YYNGEE. The CDR3 runs 13 residues. V lost 5 bases and J lost 6; bases outside the gene matches: 6. The CDR3, as DNA: TGTGCCAGCAGGGATACAGGGGGATCTGAAGCTTTCTTT. Its protein product is CASRDTGGSEAFF.

Many counts were recorded for this clonotype. The chain employs TRBV9 and TRBJ2-1; the D gene is possibly TRBD1 (6 bases). V shed 0 bases and J shed 7 bases, with 11 bases lying between them. CDR1 is SGDLS, CDR2 YYNGEE, per germline. The CDR3 is 14 amino acids. The CDR3 nucleotides are TGTGCCAGCAGCGTAGCTTTAGGACAGAATGAGCAGTTCTTC. Protein product: CASSVALGQNEQFF.

This clonotype was observed at least ten times. The rearrangement uses TRBV5-1 and TRBJ2-4; 8 bases map to TRBD2. Germline V gene data show CDR1 as SGHRS and CDR2 as YFSETQ. V trimming: 4 bases; J trimming: 7 bases; junction bases outside the gene matches: 10. The CDR3 length is 15 residues. CDR3 sequence reads: CASSQDSGSVNIQYF. CDR3 nucleotides: TGCGCCAGCAGCCAAGACAGCGGGAGTGTGAACATTCAGTACTTC.

This clonotype was detected many times. The chain couples TRBV4-3 to TRBJ2-6; D may correspond to TRBD1 or TRBD2 (6 bases each). The CDR3 spans 15 residues. CDR1 is LGHNA and CDR2 is YSLEER in the germline V gene. V lost 3 bases and J 4 bases, leaving 10 bases between the germline ends. As DNA, the CDR3 is TGCGCCAGCAGCCACGGGGGCGCCGGGGCCAACGTCCTGACTTTC. This translates into CASSHGGAGANVLTF.

This chain connects TRBV6-5 to TRBJ2-3; D remains unclear. Trimming took 2 bases from V and 3 from J, leaving 9 bases between them. The CDR3 has 14 residues. Germline loops: CDR1 MNHEY, CDR2 SVGAGI. The CDR3 nucleotides are TGTGCCAGCAGTTACCAGAAGTGGACAGATACGCAGTATTTT. Its translation is CASSYQKWTDTQYF.

This sequence joins TRBV7-2 and TRBJ2-1; TRBD2 aligns across 10 bases. Germline V gene sequence: CDR1 SGHTA, CDR2 FQGNSA. The CDR3 extends over 16 amino acids. V was clipped by 5 bases and J by 6 bases; unmatched bases: 10. CDR3 protein: CASSRVPAGGSNEQFF. CDR3 bases: TGTGCCAGCAGCCGAGTCCCAGCGGGAGGGTCCAATGAGCAGTTCTTC.

The CDR3 loop is CASSYSWRMNTEAFF. The CDR3 nucleotides read TGTGCCAGCAGTTACTCGTGGCGGATGAACACTGAAGCTTTCTTT. This chain uses TRBV6-5 with TRBJ1-1, with D unclear. V was pared by 0 bases and J by 0 bases, with 8 bases between. Germline V lookup: CDR1 MNHEY, CDR2 SVGAGI. The CDR3 sequence is 15 residues long.

This clonotype was seen ten or more times. This chain joins TRBV6-5 and TRBJ1-1; maybe TRBD1 (5 bases). V gave up 6 bases and J gave up 1 base, with 15 bases separating them. CDR3 size: 15 residues. The germline V gene has CDR1 MNHEY and CDR2 SVGAGI. The CDR3: CASRYIIGGNTEAFF. The CDR3 DNA is TGTGCCAGCAGATACATCATTGGGGGGAACACTGAAGCTTTCTTT.

The chain links TRBV11-2 to TRBJ1-1; no clear D gene. The length of the CDR3 is 14 residues. Germline CDR1 and CDR2: SGHAT and FQNNGV. The V end was cut by 1 base, the J end by 0 bases, with 6 bases between. Here the CDR3 DNA reads TGTGCCAGCAGCTTAGGGCAGATGAACACTGAAGCTTTCTTT. Translating it yields CASSLGQMNTEAFF.

This clonotype occurred a few times. The CDR3 DNA follows: TGTGCCAGCAGCCCCTACGAGCAGTACTTC. It codes for CASSPYEQYF. The chain combines TRBV13 with TRBJ2-7; the D is unclear. CDR3 size: 10 residues. Trimming stripped 5 bases from V and 2 bases from J, with 1 base between. The V gene's germline CDR1 is PRHDT and CDR2 FYEKMQ (reference sequence).

In this sample, this clonotype turned up a few times. V is TRBV7-9 and J is TRBJ2-3; the match to TRBD2 covers 12 bases. Germline CDR1 reads SEHNR; CDR2 reads FQNEAQ (reference sequence). The CDR3 length is 17 residues. V was pared by 6 bases and J by 2 bases, with 9 bases of the junction left unmatched. The CDR3 protein is CASRKRLAGASTDTQYF. The DNA of the CDR3 is TGTGCCAGCAGGAAAAGACTAGCGGGGGCCTCCACAGATACGCAGTATTTT.

This rearrangement joins TRBV6-5 to TRBJ2-7; a possible D gene is TRBD2 (5 bases). From germline, CDR1 is MNHEY and CDR2 SVGAGI. Trimming took 0 bases from V and 3 from J, leaving 9 bases between them. CDR3 size: 14 residues. CDR3 nucleotide sequence: TGTGCCAGCAGTTACTCAGCCCGGGACTACGAGCAGTACTTC. This translates into CASSYSARDYEQYF.

A few counts support this clonotype. This sequence joins TRBV10-1 and TRBJ2-7; D uncertain. V dropped 4 bases and J dropped 5 bases, with 12 bases sitting between them. CDR3 length: 13 amino acids. Germline assignment: CDR1 WNHNN and CDR2 SYGVQD (reference sequence). The CDR3 bases are TGCGCCAGCAGTGGGGCTAGGCTGGACGAGCAGTACTTC. This encodes CASSGARLDEQYF.

CDR3 residues: CASSSPEYSNQPQHF. CDR3 bases: TGTGCCAGCAGTTCCCCGGAATATAGCAATCAGCCCCAGCATTTT. The chain joins TRBV6-6 to TRBJ1-5, with D uncertain. From germline, CDR1 is MNHNY and CDR2 SVGAGI (reference sequence). The CDR3 covers 15 residues. Trimming pared 4 bases from V and 0 bases from J, leaving 10 bases between.

This clonotype has a single count. The chain uses TRBV27 and TRBJ2-7; the D gene is possibly TRBD2 (7 bases). The CDR3 extends over 13 amino acids. V was cut by 8 bases and J by 7 bases, with 18 bases left in between. The germline gives CDR1 MNHEY, CDR2 SMNVEV (reference sequence). CDR3 region: CASRGGGGWEQYF. The CDR3 bases are TGTGCCAGCCGTGGGGGGGGCGGCTGGGAGCAGTACTTC.

The chain recombines TRBV21-1 with TRBJ1-4; the table assigns TRBD1, which was not confirmed against the DNA. TRBV21-1 represents a pseudogene. CDR3 size: 16 residues. CDR3 sequence reads: CASSTLPDRRVVKLFF. The CDR3 nucleotides read TGTGCCAGCAGCACGCTGCCCGACAGAAGGGTTGTGAAGCTGTTTTTT.